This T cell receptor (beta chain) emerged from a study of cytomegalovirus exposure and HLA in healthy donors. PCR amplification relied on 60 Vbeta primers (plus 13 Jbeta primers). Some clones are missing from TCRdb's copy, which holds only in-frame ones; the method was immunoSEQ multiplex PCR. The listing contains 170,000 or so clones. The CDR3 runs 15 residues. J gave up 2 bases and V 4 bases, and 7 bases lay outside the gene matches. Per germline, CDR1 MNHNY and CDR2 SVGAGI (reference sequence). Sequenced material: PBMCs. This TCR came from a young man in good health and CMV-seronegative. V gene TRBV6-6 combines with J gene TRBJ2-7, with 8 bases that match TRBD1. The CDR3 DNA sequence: TGTGCCAGCAGTTCTGGACAGGGTGGGCCCTACGAGCAGTACTTC. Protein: CASSSGQGGPYEQYF.